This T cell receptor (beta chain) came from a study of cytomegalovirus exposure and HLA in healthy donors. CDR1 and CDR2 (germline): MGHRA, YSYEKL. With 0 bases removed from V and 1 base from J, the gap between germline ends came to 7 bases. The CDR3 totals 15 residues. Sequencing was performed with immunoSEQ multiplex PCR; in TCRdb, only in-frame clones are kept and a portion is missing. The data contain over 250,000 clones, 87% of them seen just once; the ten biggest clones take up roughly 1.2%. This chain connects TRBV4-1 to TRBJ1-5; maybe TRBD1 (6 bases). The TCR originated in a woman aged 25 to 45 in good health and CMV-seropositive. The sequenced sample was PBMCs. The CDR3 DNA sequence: TGCGCCAGCAGCCAAGATAGGGGGAGCAATCAGCCCCAGCATTTT. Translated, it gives CASSQDRGSNQPQHF.